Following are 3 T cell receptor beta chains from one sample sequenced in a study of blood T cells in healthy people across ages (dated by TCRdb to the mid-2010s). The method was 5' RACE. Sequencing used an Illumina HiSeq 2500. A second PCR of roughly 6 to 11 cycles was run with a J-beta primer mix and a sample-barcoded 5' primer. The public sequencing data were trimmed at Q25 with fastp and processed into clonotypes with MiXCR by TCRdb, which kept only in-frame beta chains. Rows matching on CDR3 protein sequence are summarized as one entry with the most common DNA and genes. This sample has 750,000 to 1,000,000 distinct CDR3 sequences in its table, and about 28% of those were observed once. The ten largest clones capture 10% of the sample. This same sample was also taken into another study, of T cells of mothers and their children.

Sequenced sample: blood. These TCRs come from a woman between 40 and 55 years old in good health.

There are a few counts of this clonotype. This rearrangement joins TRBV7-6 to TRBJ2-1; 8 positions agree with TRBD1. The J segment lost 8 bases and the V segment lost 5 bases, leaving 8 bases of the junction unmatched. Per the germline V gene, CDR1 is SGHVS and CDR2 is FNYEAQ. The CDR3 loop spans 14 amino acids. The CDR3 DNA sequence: TGTGCCAGCAGCAACAACAGGGGGACTGATGAGCAGTTCTTC. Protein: CASSNNRGTDEQFF.

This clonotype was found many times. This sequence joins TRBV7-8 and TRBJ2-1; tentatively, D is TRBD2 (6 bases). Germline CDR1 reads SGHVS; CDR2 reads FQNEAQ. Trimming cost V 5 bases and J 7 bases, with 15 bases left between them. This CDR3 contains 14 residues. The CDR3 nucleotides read TGTGCCAGCAGCCCACGCCTAGCGATTAATGAGCAGTTCTTC. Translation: CASSPRLAINEQFF. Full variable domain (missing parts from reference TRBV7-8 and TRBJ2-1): GAGVSQSPRYKVAKRGQDVALRCDPISGHVSLFWYQQALGQGPEFLTYFQNEAQLDKSGLPSDRFFAERPEGSVSTLKIQRTQQEDSAVYLCASSPRLAINEQFFGPGTRLTVL.

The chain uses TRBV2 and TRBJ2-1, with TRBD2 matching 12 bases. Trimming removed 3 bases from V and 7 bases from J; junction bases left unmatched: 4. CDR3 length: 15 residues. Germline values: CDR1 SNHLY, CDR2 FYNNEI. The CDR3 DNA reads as TGTGCCAGCAGTGAGACTAGCGGGGGTGAGAATGAGCAGTTCTTC. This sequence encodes CASSETSGGENEQFF.